This T cell receptor (beta chain) was recorded in a study of lymphopenia after photon versus proton radiotherapy. The study's findings and limits: After the lymphocyte nadir, photon-treated repertoires showed oligoclonal expansion, especially of CD8+ Temra cells.

For this clone: Its antigen is currently unknown.

Generated by immunoSEQ multiplex PCR, the TCRdb table keeps only in-frame clones and is missing some. There are fewer than 70,000 clones in the sample; around 86% occur only once, and 10% to 14% lies in the top ten. This CDR3 spans 14 amino acids. Germline CDR1 and CDR2: SNHLY and FYNNEI. V shed 4 bases and J shed 4 bases, with 13 bases lying between them. The receptor was derived from an elderly man with esophageal cancer. Sequences were derived from peripheral blood, sampled from a patient treated with proton-based radiotherapy. The V gene is TRBV2, the J gene TRBJ1-2, with D hard to call. CDR3 in amino acids: CASSGQGYVYGYTF. CDR3 bases: TGTGCCAGCAGTGGACAAGGGTACGTCTATGGCTACACCTTC.